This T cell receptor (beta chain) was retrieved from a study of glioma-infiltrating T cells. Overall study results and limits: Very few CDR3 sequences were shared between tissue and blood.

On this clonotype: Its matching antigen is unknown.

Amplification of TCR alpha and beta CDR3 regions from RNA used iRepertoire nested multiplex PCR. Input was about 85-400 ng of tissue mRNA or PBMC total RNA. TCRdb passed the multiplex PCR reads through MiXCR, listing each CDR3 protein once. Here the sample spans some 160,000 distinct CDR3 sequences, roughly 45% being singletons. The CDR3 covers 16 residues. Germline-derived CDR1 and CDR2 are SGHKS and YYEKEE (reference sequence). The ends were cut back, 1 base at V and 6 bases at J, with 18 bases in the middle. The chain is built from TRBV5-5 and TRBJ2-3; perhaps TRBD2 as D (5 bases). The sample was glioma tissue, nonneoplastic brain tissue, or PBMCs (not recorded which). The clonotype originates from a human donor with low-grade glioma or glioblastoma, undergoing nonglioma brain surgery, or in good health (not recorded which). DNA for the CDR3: TGTGCCAGCAGCTTGTCCGGCCCAGGTTTAGCGGATACGCAGTATTTT. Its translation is CASSLSGPGLADTQYF.